What follows is one T cell receptor beta chain and its context. TEMRA cells were enriched by FACS, while CD8+ and CD4+ T cells were obtained through a negative isolation that was performed magnetically. Reverse transcription of about 0.5 to 1 ug RNA used random hexamers. One entry per CDR3 protein results from TCRdb running MiXCR on the immunoSEQ multiplex PCR reads. The sample comprises 100,000 to 150,000 distinct CDR3 sequences, around 94% of which are singletons, and over 0.2% rests with the top ten. Per germline, CDR1 MRHNA and CDR2 SNTAGT. V was cut by 3 bases and J by 3 bases, with 6 bases left in between. The CDR3 is made up of 13 amino acids. The sample originates from a study of CD8 T cells in Susac syndrome.

The chain links TRBV6-4 to TRBJ2-1; a possible D gene is TRBD2 (6 bases). The specimen sequenced was CD8+ T cells from PBMCs. The clonotype comes from a human donor with Susac syndrome. CDR3 in amino acids: CASSEGGYNEQFF. The CDR3 nucleotides read TGTGCCAGCAGTGAGGGGGGCTACAATGAGCAGTTCTTC.